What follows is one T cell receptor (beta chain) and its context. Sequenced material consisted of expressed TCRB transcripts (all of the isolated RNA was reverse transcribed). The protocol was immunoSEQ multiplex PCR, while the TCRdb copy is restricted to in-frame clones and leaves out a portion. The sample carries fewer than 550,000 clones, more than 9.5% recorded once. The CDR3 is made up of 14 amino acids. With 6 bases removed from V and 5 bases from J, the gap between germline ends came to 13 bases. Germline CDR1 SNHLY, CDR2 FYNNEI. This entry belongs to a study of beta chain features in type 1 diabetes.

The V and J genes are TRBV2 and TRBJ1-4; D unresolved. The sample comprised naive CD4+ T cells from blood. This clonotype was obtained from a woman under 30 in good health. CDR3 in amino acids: CASSIPRENEKLFF. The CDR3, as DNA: TGTGCCAGCAGCATACCTCGAGAAAATGAAAAACTGTTTTTT.